This T cell receptor beta chain originates from a study of blood T cell repertoires in COVID-19. About the study: Sites in the United States, Italy and Spain provided acute and convalescent COVID-19 samples.

CDR1 LGHDT and CDR2 YNNKEL come from the germline V gene (reference sequence). The CDR3 is 14 amino acids. The V gene end was trimmed by 2 bases and the J gene end by 3 bases; junction bases not matched to a gene: 1. Methods used by the authors: Nucleated cell number was recorded as an estimate derived from reference gene primer amplification. Some clones are missing from TCRdb's copy, which holds only in-frame ones; the method was immunoSEQ multiplex PCR. V and J calls and clone size are copied from that table; D and trimming were computed from the DNA. The sample includes roughly 300,000 clones, roughly 80% of them seen just once. This clone showed up just a few times.

V usage is TRBV3-1 (or the pseudogene TRBV3-2) and J usage is TRBJ2-7; 10 nucleotides line up with TRBD2. This receptor was obtained from a woman in her fifties or sixties who had recovered from COVID-19. The sample taken for sequencing was peripheral blood. In DNA form, the CDR3 reads TGTGCCAGCAGCCAACAGCGGGAGGGCTACGAGCAGTACTTC. It yields the protein CASSQQREGYEQYF.